This T cell receptor (beta chain) was profiled in a study of T cells in Graves' hyperthyroidism and ophthalmopathy. Germline CDR1 reads SGHRS; CDR2 reads YFSETQ. The CDR3 contains 14 residues. V was shortened by 4 bases and J by 5 bases, with 12 bases between the two germline ends. Study conclusions and caveats: The majority of expanded thyroid clonotypes above 0.001 also appeared in blood. Ophthalmopathy could be told apart from stable hyperthyroidism with a 13 V-J model.

Amplified regions were TCR beta CDR3 sequences from RNA transcripts. HTBI primers were the set used in a first-round RT-PCR of the TCR CDR3. Each CDR3 protein is one row after TCRdb ran MiXCR on the multiplex PCR reads. The profile shows hundreds of thousands of distinct CDR3 sequences, around a fifth of them singletons. Worth noting for this clonotype: Antigen unknown.

Material for sequencing was blood. J is TRBJ2-2 and V is TRBV5-1, with D perhaps TRBD1 (6 bases). This clonotype was sampled from a woman in her 70s with Graves' ophthalmopathy. This CDR3 is CASSKGQQTGELFF. DNA of the CDR3: TGCGCCAGCAGCAAAGGACAGCAAACCGGGGAGCTGTTTTTT.